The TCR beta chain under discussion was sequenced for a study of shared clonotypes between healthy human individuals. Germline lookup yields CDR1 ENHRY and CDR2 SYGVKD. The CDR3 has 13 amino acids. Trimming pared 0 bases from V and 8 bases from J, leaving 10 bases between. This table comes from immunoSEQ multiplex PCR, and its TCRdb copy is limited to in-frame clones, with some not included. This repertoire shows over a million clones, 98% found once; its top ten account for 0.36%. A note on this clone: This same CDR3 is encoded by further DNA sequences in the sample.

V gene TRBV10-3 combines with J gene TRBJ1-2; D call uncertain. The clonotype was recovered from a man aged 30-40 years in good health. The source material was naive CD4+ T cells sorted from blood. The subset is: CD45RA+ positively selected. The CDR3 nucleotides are TGTGCCATCAGTGAGTCTTCGGGGTTCGGCTACACCTTC. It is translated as CAISESSGFGYTF.